This T cell receptor (beta chain) appears in the sequencing data of a study of blood T cell repertoires in COVID-19. Study-wide context: The United States, Italy and Spain supplied acute and convalescent COVID-19 samples. T cells, B-cell-depleted T cells, or PBMCs provided the cDNA or gDNA that served as material.

CDR3 size: 16 residues. The V end lost 2 bases, the J end lost 4 bases, and 15 bases lay between the germline ends. The germline V gene encodes CDR1 MNHEY and CDR2 SVGAGI. In the study's own analysis: Reference gene primer amplification gave nucleated cell count estimates. The table came from immunoSEQ multiplex PCR; TCRdb's copy has only in-frame clones and leaves some out. D and trimming were read from the DNA, whereas the V and J calls and clone size are those reported in that table. This sample has roughly 59,000 clones, with 70% to 80% found just once. The clonotype originates from a human donor in a cohort sampled during active COVID-19. The chain recombines TRBV6-5 with TRBJ1-3; D may be TRBD1 (5 bases). The sample was peripheral blood. CDR3 in DNA: TGTGCCAGCAGTTACGGGCGCCGGGGGTCAGGAAACACCATATATTTT. Amino acid sequence: CASSYGRRGSGNTIYF.